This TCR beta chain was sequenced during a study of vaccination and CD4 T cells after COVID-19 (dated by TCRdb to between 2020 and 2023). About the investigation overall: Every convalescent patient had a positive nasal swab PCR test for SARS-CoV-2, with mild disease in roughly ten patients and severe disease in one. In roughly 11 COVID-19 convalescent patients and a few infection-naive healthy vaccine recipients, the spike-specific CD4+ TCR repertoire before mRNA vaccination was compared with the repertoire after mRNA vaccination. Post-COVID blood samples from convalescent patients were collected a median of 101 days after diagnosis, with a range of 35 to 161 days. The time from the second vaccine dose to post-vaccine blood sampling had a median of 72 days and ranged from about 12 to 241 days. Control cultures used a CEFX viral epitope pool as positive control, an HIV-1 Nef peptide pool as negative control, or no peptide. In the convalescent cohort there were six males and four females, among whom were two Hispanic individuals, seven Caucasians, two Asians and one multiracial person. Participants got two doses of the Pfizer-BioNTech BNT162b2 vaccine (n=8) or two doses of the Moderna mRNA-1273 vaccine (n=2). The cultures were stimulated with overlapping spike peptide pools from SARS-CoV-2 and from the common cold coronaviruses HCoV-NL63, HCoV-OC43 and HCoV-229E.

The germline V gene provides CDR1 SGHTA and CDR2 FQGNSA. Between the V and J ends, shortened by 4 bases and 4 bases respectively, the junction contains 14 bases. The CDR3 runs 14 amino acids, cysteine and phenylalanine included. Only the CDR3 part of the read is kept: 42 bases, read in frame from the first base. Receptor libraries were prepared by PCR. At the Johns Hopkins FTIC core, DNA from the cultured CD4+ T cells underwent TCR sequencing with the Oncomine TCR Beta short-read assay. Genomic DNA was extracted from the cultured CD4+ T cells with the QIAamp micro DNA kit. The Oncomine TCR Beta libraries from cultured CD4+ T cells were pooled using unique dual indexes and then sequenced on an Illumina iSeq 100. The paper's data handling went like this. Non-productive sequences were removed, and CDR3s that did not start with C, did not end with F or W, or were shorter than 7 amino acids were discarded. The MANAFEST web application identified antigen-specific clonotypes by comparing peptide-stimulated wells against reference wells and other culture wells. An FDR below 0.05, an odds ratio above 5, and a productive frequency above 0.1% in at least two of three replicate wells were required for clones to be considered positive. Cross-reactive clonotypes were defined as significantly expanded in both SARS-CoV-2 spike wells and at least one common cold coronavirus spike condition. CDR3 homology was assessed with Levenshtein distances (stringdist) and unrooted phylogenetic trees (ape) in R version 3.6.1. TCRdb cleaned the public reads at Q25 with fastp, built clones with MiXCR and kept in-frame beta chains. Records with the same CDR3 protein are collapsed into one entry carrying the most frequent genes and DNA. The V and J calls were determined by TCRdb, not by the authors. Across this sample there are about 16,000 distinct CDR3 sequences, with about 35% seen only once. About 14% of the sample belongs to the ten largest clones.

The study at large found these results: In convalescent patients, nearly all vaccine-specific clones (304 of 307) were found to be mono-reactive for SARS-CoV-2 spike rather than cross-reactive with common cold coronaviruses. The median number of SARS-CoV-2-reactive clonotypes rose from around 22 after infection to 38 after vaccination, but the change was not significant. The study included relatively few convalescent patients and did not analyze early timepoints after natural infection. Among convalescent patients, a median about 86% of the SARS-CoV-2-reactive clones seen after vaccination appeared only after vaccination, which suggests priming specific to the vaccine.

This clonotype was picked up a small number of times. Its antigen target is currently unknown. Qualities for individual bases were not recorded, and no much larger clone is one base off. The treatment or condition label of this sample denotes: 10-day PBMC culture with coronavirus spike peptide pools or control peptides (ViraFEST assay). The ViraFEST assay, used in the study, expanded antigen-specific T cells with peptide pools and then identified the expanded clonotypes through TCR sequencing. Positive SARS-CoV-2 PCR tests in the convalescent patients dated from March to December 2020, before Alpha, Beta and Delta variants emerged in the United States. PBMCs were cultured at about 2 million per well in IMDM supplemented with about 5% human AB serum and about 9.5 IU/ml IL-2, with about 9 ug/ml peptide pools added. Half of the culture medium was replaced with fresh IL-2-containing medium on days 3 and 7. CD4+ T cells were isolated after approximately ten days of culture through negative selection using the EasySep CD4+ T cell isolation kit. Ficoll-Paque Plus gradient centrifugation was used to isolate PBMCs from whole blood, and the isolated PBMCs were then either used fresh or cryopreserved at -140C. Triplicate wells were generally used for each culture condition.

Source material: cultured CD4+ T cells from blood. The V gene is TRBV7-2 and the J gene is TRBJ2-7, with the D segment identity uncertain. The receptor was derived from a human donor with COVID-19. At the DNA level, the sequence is TGTGCCAGCAGCTCCGGTGTCCTAGGGTACGAGCAGTACTTC. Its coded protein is CASSSGVLGYEQYF.